A single sample gave rise to the 12 T cell receptor beta chains below, sequenced in a study of technical replicates of blood from several donors. TCRdb keeps only in-frame clones here, not all; method: immunoSEQ multiplex PCR. This table has 70,000 or so clones, 88% appearing once. The sequencing input was PBMCs. Receptors were obtained from a human donor in good health. Some clones in this sample may be carry-over from other donors' samples.

The V gene is TRBV6-6, the J gene TRBJ2-7; the match to TRBD1 covers 8 bases. CDR1 MNHNY and CDR2 SVGAGI come from the germline V gene (reference sequence). There are 15 residues in the CDR3. V shed 4 bases and J 4 bases; nucleotides not matched to a gene: 9. The CDR3 region is CASSSAGTGYYEQYF. CDR3 DNA sequence: TGTGCCAGCAGTTCCGCCGGGACAGGCTATTACGAGCAGTACTTC.

This chain uses TRBV13 with TRBJ2-2; 12 bases map to TRBD2. Germline CDR1 reads PRHDT; CDR2 reads FYEKMQ (reference sequence). This CDR3 has 15 amino acids. Trimming took 5 bases from V and 4 from J; bases not matched to a gene: 2. The CDR3 DNA reads TGTGCCAGCAGCCCTAGCGGGAGGGCCACCGGGGAGCTGTTTTTT. It translates to CASSPSGRATGELFF.

DNA of the CDR3: TGTGCCAGCAGCTCGGGACAGGGGGACACCGGGGAGCTGTTTTTT. This gives the protein CASSSGQGDTGELFF. The rearrangement uses TRBV6-5 and TRBJ2-2, with 11 bases identical to TRBD1. The CDR3 is made up of 15 amino acids. Unmatched junction bases numbered 3, after V lost 6 bases and J lost 3 bases. Per germline, CDR1 MNHEY and CDR2 SVGAGI.

J is TRBJ2-7 and V is TRBV25-1, with TRBD1 matching over 9 bases. The CDR3 covers 16 residues. Per the germline V gene, CDR1 is MGHDK and CDR2 is SYGVNS. The junction had 8 bases not matched to a gene; V was cut back by 5 bases and J by 0 bases. CDR3 nucleotide sequence: TGTGCCAGCAGTCCGACACAGGGGGCTAGCTCCTACGAGCAGTACTTC. This codes for CASSPTQGASSYEQYF.

This clone occurred once. V usage is TRBV6-5 and J usage is TRBJ1-5; TRBD1 aligns across 7 bases. This CDR3 region has 15 residues. The V and J ends lost 6 bases and 5 bases, in that order; junction bases with no gene match: 10. CDR1 MNHEY and CDR2 SVGAGI come from the germline V gene. CDR3 coding DNA: TGTGCCAGCAGCCCCAATGGACAGGTTCATCAGCCCCAGCATTTT. Amino acid sequence: CASSPNGQVHQPQHF.

V and J are TRBV11-2 and TRBJ1-2; D not certain. The CDR3 consists of 13 residues. Trimming shortened V by 5 bases and J by 0 bases, and 7 bases separated the two germline ends. Per the germline V gene, CDR1 is SGHAT and CDR2 is FQNNGV. CDR3 in DNA: TGTGCCAGCAGCCGGGAGTCTAACTATGGCTACACCTTC. This encodes CASSRESNYGYTF. Full variable domain (outside the CDR3, taken from reference TRBV11-2 and TRBJ1-2): EAGVAQSPRYKIIEKRQSVAFWCNPISGHATLYWYQQILGQGPKLLIQFQNNGVVDDSQLPKDRFSAERLKGVDSTLKIQPAKLEDSAVYLCASSRESNYGYTFGSGTRLTVV.

The chain has TRBV4-1 and TRBJ1-1; D is perhaps TRBD1 (5 bases). In germline, CDR1 is MGHRA, CDR2 YSYEKL. Trimming pared 8 bases from V and 3 bases from J, leaving 25 bases between. The CDR3 covers 17 residues. This CDR3 is CASSSSGGPWRDTEAFF. CDR3 in DNA: TGCGCCAGCTCCTCAAGTGGGGGTCCCTGGAGGGACACTGAAGCTTTCTTT.

The rearrangement links TRBV7-9 to TRBJ2-3; D is unresolved. CDR3 size: 17 residues. The V end lost 1 base, the J end lost 6 bases, and 20 bases lay between the germline ends. CDR1 SEHNR and CDR2 FQNEAQ come from the germline V gene (reference sequence). The CDR3, as DNA: TGTGCCAGCAGCTTAGGGTCTGGGCCCTTAGGTGAGGATACGCAGTATTTT. Its translation is CASSLGSGPLGEDTQYF.

In this sample, this clone turned up a few times. This chain uses TRBV19 with TRBJ2-2; no clear D gene. V was clipped by 4 bases and J by 1 base, with 13 bases between them. From germline, CDR1 is LNHDA and CDR2 SQIVND (reference sequence). The CDR3 totals 16 residues. The CDR3 loop reads CASSRDRLGNTGELFF. The CDR3 DNA is TGTGCCAGTAGTAGAGATCGCCTCGGGAACACCGGGGAGCTGTTTTTT. The full variable domain, in which reference TRBV19 and TRBJ2-2 provide the parts outside the CDR3, is DGGITQSPKYLFRKEGQNVTLSCEQNLNHDAMYWYRQDPGQGLRLIYYSQIVNDFQKGDIAEGYSVSREKKESFPLTVTSAQKNPTAFYLCASSRDRLGNTGELFFGEGSRLTVL.

This CDR3 is CASSVRAGGSQETQYF. As DNA, the CDR3 is TGTGCCAGCAGTGTTCGAGCGGGGGGGTCCCAAGAGACCCAGTACTTC. V gene TRBV6-1 combines with J gene TRBJ2-5, with TRBD2 identical over 10 bases. The CDR3 spans 16 residues. J gave up 1 base and V 4 bases, and 6 bases lay outside the gene matches. CDR1 MNHNS and CDR2 SASEGT come from the germline V gene.

Note on this clone: A junction end diverges from the germline sequence, so it may reflect a read error. For the CDR3, the DNA is TGCAGGGCTAGCCGGGGGACTGAAGCTTTCTTT. Protein sequence: CRASRGTEAFF. J is TRBJ1-1 and V is TRBV20-1, with a tentative D call TRBD1 (5 bases). Germline CDR1 is DFQATT and CDR2 is SNEGSKA (reference sequence). The CDR3 contains 11 residues.

This clone was seen more than once but under ten times. The CDR3 region has the DNA TGTGCCAGCAGCCCCCCCTTTCGGTCAAACACTGAAGCTTTCTTT. Residues: CASSPPFRSNTEAFF. The V and J genes are TRBV7-9 and TRBJ1-1, with D uncertain. With 5 bases removed from V and 2 bases from J, the gap between germline ends came to 15 bases. The CDR3 is made up of 15 amino acids. CDR1 and CDR2 from the germline V gene are SEHNR and FQNEAQ (reference sequence).